A selection of T cell receptor beta chains follows, all from one sample in a study of beta chain features in type 1 diabetes. Assay used: immunoSEQ multiplex PCR; TCRdb lists only in-frame clones, some missing. The sample has nearly 250,000 clones, 13% to 15% seen once. Sequencing was carried out using naive CD4+ T cells from blood. The receptors derive from a middle-aged woman in good health. The CDR3 runs from the conserved cysteine through the conserved F or W. The order of the fields is clone size, J gene, D gene, V gene, CDR3 DNA, CDR3 protein. D genes are given only for firm matches. A clone size is listed for some rows: how often the clone was seen (once, few, many), or a class if it is expanded.

size: few; J: TRBJ2-7; D: TRBD1; V: TRBV5-4; DNA: TGTGCCAGCAGCACCCGGGACAGCTCCTACGAGCAGTACTTC; CDR3: CASSTRDSSYEQYF
size: -; J: TRBJ2-5; D: -; V: TRBV7-2; DNA: TGTGCCAGCAGCTTAGAGGGGTCAGGACAAGAGACCCAGTACTTC; CDR3: CASSLEGSGQETQYF
size: -; J: TRBJ2-5; D: TRBD1; V: TRBV18; DNA: TGTGCCAGCTCACGGACAGGGTTTGGTGAGACCCAGTACTTC; CDR3: CASSRTGFGETQYF
size: few; J: TRBJ2-5; D: -; V: TRBV6-5; DNA: TGTGCCAGCAGTCCCCGGTGGGGCGGGGAAGAGACCCAGTACTTC; CDR3: CASSPRWGGEETQYF
size: few; J: TRBJ2-3; D: -; V: TRBV19; DNA: TGTGCCAGTAGCCCAGCGATGCCAGATACGCAGTATTTT; CDR3: CASSPAMPDTQYF
size: -; J: TRBJ2-7; D: TRBD2; V: TRBV7-9; DNA: TGTGCCAGCAGCTTCCCTGGGGAGGGGACGGCCTACGAGCAGTACTTC; CDR3: CASSFPGEGTAYEQYF
size: few; J: TRBJ1-2; D: -; V: TRBV5-4; DNA: TGTGCCAGCAGCTTGGTAGGGGCCAACTATGGCTACACCTTC; CDR3: CASSLVGANYGYTF
size: -; J: TRBJ1-1; D: -; V: TRBV7-9; DNA: TGTGCCAGCAGCGCAAGCGTGGGCACTGAAGCTTTCTTT; CDR3: CASSASVGTEAFF
size: few; J: TRBJ2-3; D: -; V: TRBV18; DNA: TGTGCCAGCTCATCCGGGGGAGCCGCCACAGATACGCAGTATTTT; CDR3: CASSSGGAATDTQYF
size: -; J: TRBJ1-1; D: TRBD1; V: TRBV9; DNA: TGTGCCAGCAGCGTAGGGGGGGACAGGAACACTGAAGCTTTCTTT; CDR3: CASSVGGDRNTEAFF
size: -; J: TRBJ2-7; D: TRBD2; V: TRBV29-1; DNA: TGCAGCGTTTCCGGGACTAGCGGGGGTTACGAGCAGTACTTC; CDR3: CSVSGTSGGYEQYF
size: -; J: TRBJ2-3; D: TRBD1; V: TRBV6-4; DNA: TGTGCCAGCAGTGACTCTGGACAGGGGGCAGTTACGCAGTATTTT; CDR3: CASSDSGQGAVTQYF
size: many; J: TRBJ1-2; D: TRBD1; V: TRBV29-1; DNA: TGCAGCGTAGGCGATACAGGGGACTATGGCTACACCTTC; CDR3: CSVGDTGDYGYTF
size: once; J: TRBJ2-7; D: -; V: TRBV20-1; DNA: TGCAGTGCTCGCCACGGTGCCGAGCAGTACTTC; CDR3: CSARHGAEQYF
size: -; J: TRBJ1-2; D: TRBD1; V: TRBV18; DNA: TGTGCCAGCCACGACCCAGGGGGTGCCCCCTATGGCTACACCTTC; CDR3: CASHDPGGAPYGYTF
size: -; J: TRBJ2-3; D: TRBD1; V: TRBV5-8; DNA: TGTGCCAGCAGCTGGGGGGACAGGGGGAGCACAGATACGCAGTATTTT; CDR3: CASSWGDRGSTDTQYF
size: -; J: TRBJ2-3; D: -; V: TRBV7-2; DNA: TGTGCCAGCAGCTTTTCTTCGACAGATACGCAGTATTTT; CDR3: CASSFSSTDTQYF
size: -; J: TRBJ2-5; D: -; V: TRBV5-6; DNA: TGTGCCAGCAGCTTGCCCGACCGGGGAGGAACCCAGTACTTC; CDR3: CASSLPDRGGTQYF
size: -; J: TRBJ2-1; D: TRBD2; V: TRBV5-4; DNA: TGTGCCAGCAGCACGAGCGGGGGGCGGACCTACAATGAGCAGTTCTTC; CDR3: CASSTSGGRTYNEQFF
size: -; J: TRBJ1-2; D: -; V: TRBV7-9; DNA: TGTGCCAGCAGCGAAGGACAGTACTATGGCTACACCTTC; CDR3: CASSEGQYYGYTF
size: -; J: TRBJ2-3; D: TRBD2; V: TRBV9; DNA: TGTGCCAGCAGCGTCGGAGCGGGGGGGCTGGTAGATACGCAGTATTTT; CDR3: CASSVGAGGLVDTQYF
size: few; J: TRBJ2-5; D: TRBD2; V: TRBV6-6; DNA: TGTGCCAGCGGGCGTTGGGGGGGAGAAGAGACCCAGTACTTC; CDR3: CASGRWGGEETQYF
size: few; J: TRBJ2-7; D: TRBD2; V: TRBV27; DNA: TGTGCCAGCAGTTTAGGGCTAGCGGGGTTCTTGGAGCAGTACTTC; CDR3: CASSLGLAGFLEQYF
size: many; J: TRBJ1-6; D: -; V: TRBV2; DNA: TGTGCCAGCCGGGGGGCACCCCTCCACTTT; CDR3: CASRGAPLHF
size: -; J: TRBJ2-2; D: TRBD2; V: TRBV7-8; DNA: TGTGCCAGCAGCTTACTGGTAGCGGGGGGATTGAGAACCGGGGAGCTGTTTTTT; CDR3: CASSLLVAGGLRTGELFF
size: -; J: TRBJ1-2; D: -; V: TRBV5-1; DNA: TGCGCCAGCCGTGTGGTTGAGAGAACCTATGGCTACACCTTC; CDR3: CASRVVERTYGYTF
size: -; J: TRBJ2-3; D: TRBD1; V: TRBV6-5; DNA: TGTGCCAGCAGTGAGGACAGGGGCAGAGATACGCAGTATTTT; CDR3: CASSEDRGRDTQYF
size: -; J: TRBJ1-4; D: TRBD1; V: TRBV6-5; DNA: TGTGCCAGCAGTTCTGGGAAGGACAGGCGAGGTGAAAAACTGTTTTTT; CDR3: CASSSGKDRRGEKLFF
size: -; J: TRBJ2-4; D: TRBD1; V: TRBV12-5; DNA: TGTGCTAGTGGTTTGGAACAGGGGGCAGGCATTCAGTACTTC; CDR3: CASGLEQGAGIQYF
size: few; J: TRBJ1-4; D: -; V: TRBV2; DNA: TGTGCCAGCAGATTTGTCAGGGGTAATGAAAAACTGTTTTTT; CDR3: CASRFVRGNEKLFF
size: -; J: TRBJ2-5; D: TRBD2; V: TRBV19; DNA: TGTGCCAGTAGTCCACTGAAGGGACTAGCTGAGGAGACCCAGTACTTC; CDR3: CASSPLKGLAEETQYF
size: few; J: TRBJ2-2; D: -; V: TRBV19; DNA: TGTGCCAGTAGTATAGTTCTAGCGAACACCGGGGAGCTGTTTTTT; CDR3: CASSIVLANTGELFF
size: few; J: TRBJ2-7; D: -; V: TRBV5-1; DNA: TGCGCCAGCAGCTTGACAGTCTCCTACGAGCAGTACTTC; CDR3: CASSLTVSYEQYF
size: -; J: TRBJ1-4; D: -; V: TRBV12-5; DNA: TGTGCTAGTGGTTTAGTAGGGGTTAATGAAAAACTGTTTTTT; CDR3: CASGLVGVNEKLFF
size: -; J: TRBJ2-7; D: -; V: TRBV7-9; DNA: TGTGCCAGCAGCTTTGGTGGCAGGTCTTCCTACGAGCAGTACTTC; CDR3: CASSFGGRSSYEQYF
size: -; J: TRBJ1-5; D: -; V: TRBV5-5; DNA: TGTGCCAGCAGCTTGGCGGTTTCGGGCAATCAGCCCCAGCATTTT; CDR3: CASSLAVSGNQPQHF
size: few; J: TRBJ2-7; D: -; V: TRBV1; DNA: TGCACCAGCAGCCAAGATGGAAGGGCGGGGATCTCCTACGAGCAGTACTTC; CDR3: CTSSQDGRAGISYEQYF
size: -; J: TRBJ1-1; D: -; V: TRBV9; DNA: TGCGCCAGCAGCGTAGGGAGCAGCAGGAACACTGAAGCTTTCTTT; CDR3: CASSVGSSRNTEAFF
size: few; J: TRBJ2-5; D: -; V: TRBV5-4; DNA: TGTGCCAGCAGCTTTCGGGAGACCCAGTACTTC; CDR3: CASSFRETQYF
size: few; J: TRBJ1-1; D: -; V: TRBV2; DNA: TGTGCCAGTCGTCGGCCCCGCGGGGCTGAAGCTTTCTTT; CDR3: CASRRPRGAEAFF
size: -; J: TRBJ2-1; D: TRBD2; V: TRBV6-4; DNA: TGTGCCAGCAGTGAACATTTAGCGGGTGAGCAGTTCTTC; CDR3: CASSEHLAGEQFF
size: few; J: TRBJ2-7; D: -; V: TRBV7-2; DNA: TGTGCCAGCAGCCATGACAGCAGAGACTACGAGCAGTACTTC; CDR3: CASSHDSRDYEQYF
size: -; J: TRBJ2-5; D: -; V: TRBV29-1; DNA: TGCAGCGTTCTTCCGAGGGGGGAGACCCAGTACTTC; CDR3: CSVLPRGETQYF
size: -; J: TRBJ2-1; D: -; V: TRBV19; DNA: TGTGCCAAACAGACCCCAACAGGGTACAATGAGCAGTTCTTC; CDR3: CAKQTPTGYNEQFF
size: few; J: TRBJ1-1; D: -; V: TRBV4-2; DNA: TGTGCCAGCAGCCAAGATCTGGCAGGGGTAAACACTGAAGCTTTCTTT; CDR3: CASSQDLAGVNTEAFF
size: few; J: TRBJ2-2; D: -; V: TRBV10-2; DNA: TGCGCCAGCAGTAGGAGTAACACCGGGGAGCTGTTTTTT; CDR3: CASSRSNTGELFF
size: few; J: TRBJ2-1; D: -; V: TRBV5-1; DNA: TGCGCCAGCAGCTTAGAGGATGAGCAGTTCTTC; CDR3: CASSLEDEQFF
size: many; J: TRBJ2-6; D: -; V: TRBV10-3; DNA: TGTGCCATCAGTGACTCCTCTGGGGCCAACGTCCTGACTTTC; CDR3: CAISDSSGANVLTF
size: -; J: TRBJ2-7; D: -; V: TRBV29-1; DNA: TGCAGCGTTGCGAAGTTGGTGGACAGCTACGAGCAGTACTTC; CDR3: CSVAKLVDSYEQYF
size: few; J: TRBJ2-1; D: -; V: TRBV5-4; DNA: TGTGCCAGTTCAGGTCGCTCCTACAATGAGCAGTTCTTC; CDR3: CASSGRSYNEQFF